Listed here are 2 T cell receptor beta chains from one sample, sequenced in a study of vaccination and CD4 T cells after COVID-19. The treatment was: approximately 9-day PBMC culture with coronavirus spike peptide pools or control peptides (ViraFEST assay). Sequenced with the Oncomine TCR Beta short-read assay was DNA taken from cultured CD4+ T cells. MiXCR was run by TCRdb on the PCR reads, yielding one entry per CDR3 protein. The sample contains 15,000 to 20,000 distinct CDR3 sequences, 65% to 80% of which appear only once. These receptors have no known antigen. Material: CD4+ T cells from blood, cultured in vitro. Receptor source: a human donor who had recovered from COVID-19.

This clonotype appeared once. The rearrangement joins TRBV6-1 to TRBJ2-3; 10 nucleotides line up with TRBD2. The length of the CDR3 is 16 residues. With 3 bases clipped from V and 0 bases from J, the junction kept 3 bases outside the gene matches. The germline V gene encodes CDR1 MNHNS and CDR2 SASEGT. The DNA for the CDR3 is TGTGCCAGCAGTGACCTAGCGGGAGTGAGCACAGATACGCAGTATTTT. It encodes CASSDLAGVSTDTQYF.

The CDR3 protein is CASSQALPRGTQYF. CDR3 bases: TGCGCCAGCAGCCAGGCCCTTCCTAGAGGGACGCAGTATTTT. This chain uses TRBV4-3 with TRBJ2-3; TRBD2 is a possible D gene (5 bases). This CDR3 comprises 14 residues. Looked up from germline, CDR1 is LGHNA and CDR2 is YSLEER. V lost 3 bases and J lost 9, with 16 bases in between.